This T cell receptor beta chain was captured in a study of immune cell composition in non-small cell lung cancer. Overall study results and limits: Tumour TCR-beta clonality showed no significant link to smoking pack-years.

The table came from immunoSEQ multiplex PCR; TCRdb's copy has only in-frame clones and leaves some out. The sample has roughly 2,100 clones; 75% are singletons. As regards this clone: Its antigen is not known.

The germline CDR1 and CDR2 sequences are SGHKS and YYEKEE (reference sequence). The CDR3 spans 12 residues. Trimming removed 4 bases at V and 3 bases at J, with 6 bases between. The normal lung sample lay at least 3 cm, and maximally far, from the tumour. The receptor comes from a human donor with non-small cell lung cancer. The chain links TRBV5-5 to TRBJ2-3; the D is unclear. The specimen sequenced was non-adjacent lung tissue. The CDR3 DNA reads TGTGCCAGCAGCCTTGAGACAGATACGCAGTATTTT. Amino acids: CASSLETDTQYF.